This T cell receptor (beta chain) was obtained from a study of T cells after yellow fever vaccination. A few counts support this clonotype. TCRdb called the 5' RACE reads again in MiXCR, with one record for every CDR3 protein. The data show approximately 550,000 distinct CDR3 sequences, roughly 21% seen once. The germline V gene has CDR1 SQVTM and CDR2 ANQGSEA. V was pared by 4 bases and J by 3 bases, with 20 bases between. The CDR3 contains 16 residues. This TCR was sampled from a man between 25 and 39 years old who received the YFV17D yellow fever vaccine. Material: PBMCs, obtained 15 days after the yellow fever booster vaccination. V gene TRBV29-1 combines with J gene TRBJ2-3; maybe TRBD2 (6 bases). CDR3 nucleotide sequence: TGCAGCGTTGTACGTGGCGGGGTTTCTGGTACAGATACGCAGTATTTT. Translation: CSVVRGGVSGTDTQYF.